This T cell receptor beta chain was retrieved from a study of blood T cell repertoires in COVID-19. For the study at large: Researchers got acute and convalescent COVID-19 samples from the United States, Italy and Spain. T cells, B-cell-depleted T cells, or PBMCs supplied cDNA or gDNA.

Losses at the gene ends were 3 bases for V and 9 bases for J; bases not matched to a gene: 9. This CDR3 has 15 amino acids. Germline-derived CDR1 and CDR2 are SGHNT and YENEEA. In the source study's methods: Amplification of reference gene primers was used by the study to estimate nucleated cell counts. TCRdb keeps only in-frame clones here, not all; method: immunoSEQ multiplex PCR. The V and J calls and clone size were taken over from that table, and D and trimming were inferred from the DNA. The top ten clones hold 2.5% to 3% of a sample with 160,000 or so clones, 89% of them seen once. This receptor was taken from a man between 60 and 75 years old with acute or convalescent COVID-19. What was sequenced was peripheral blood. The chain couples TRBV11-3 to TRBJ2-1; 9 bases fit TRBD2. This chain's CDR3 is CASSFAAGGYGEQFF. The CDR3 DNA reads TGTGCCAGCAGCTTTGCGGCGGGGGGGTATGGTGAGCAGTTCTTC.